The rows below give T cell receptor beta chains drawn from one sample of a study of blood T cell repertoires in COVID-19. Measured with immunoSEQ multiplex PCR; TCRdb has only the in-frame clones, and not every one. The sample records 110,000 to 150,000 clones, over 80% being singletons. The specimen sequenced was peripheral blood. These receptors originate from a human donor in a cohort sampled during active COVID-19. The CDR3 runs from the conserved cysteine through the conserved F or W. D genes are given only for firm matches. For some rows the clone size is stated as once, few or many, or as a class when expanded; others skip it.

NA,TRBD2,TRBJ2-3,TRBV27,TGTGCCAGCAGGCCTAGCGGGATAGGAGATACGCAGTATTTT,CASRPSGIGDTQYF
NA,TRBD1,TRBJ1-5,TRBV4-2,TGTGCCAGCAGCCAAGGCTGGGACAGGGGTGGGCAGCCCCAGCATTTT,CASSQGWDRGGQPQHF
NA,TRBD1,TRBJ2-2,TRBV19,TGTGCCAGTAGTAGAGGACAGGGTCGAGCCGGGGAGCTGTTTTTT,CASSRGQGRAGELFF
NA,TRBD2,TRBJ2-3,TRBV7-3,TGTGCCAGCAGCAGCGGGACTATAGATACGCAGTATTTT,CASSSGTIDTQYF
few,TRBD2,TRBJ2-2,TRBV18,TGTGCCAGCTCCCTGGGACTAGCGGAGACCACCGGGGAGCTGTTTTTT,CASSLGLAETTGELFF
once,NA,TRBJ2-5,TRBV3-1/TRBV3-2,TGTGCCAGCAGCCAGCCCCTCGGGGGCCAGTACTTC,CASSQPLGGQYF
once,TRBD1,TRBJ1-2,TRBV2,TGTGCCAGCAGTGAGATGGGACAGGGTCTGGATGGCTACACCTTC,CASSEMGQGLDGYTF
NA,TRBD1,TRBJ1-1,TRBV6-2/TRBV6-3,TGTGCCAGCAGCCTGTGGACAGGGTGGAACACTGAAGCTTTCTTT,CASSLWTGWNTEAFF
NA,TRBD2,TRBJ2-2,TRBV9,TGTGCCAGCAGCGTGACTAGCGGGGGCCCCACCGGGGAGCTGTTTTTT,CASSVTSGGPTGELFF
NA,NA,TRBJ2-7,TRBV5-1,TGCGCCAGCCGGCAAACAGGGAACTTCTACGAGCAGTACTTC,CASRQTGNFYEQYF
NA,NA,TRBJ1-1,TRBV7-9,TGTGCCAGCAGCCCAGGCGTCCAATTGAACACTGAAGCTTTCTTT,CASSPGVQLNTEAFF
NA,NA,TRBJ1-1,TRBV6-2/TRBV6-3,TGTGCCAGCAGTTACCCTTCCGGGACACCACTCATGAACACTGAAGCTTTCTTT,CASSYPSGTPLMNTEAFF
NA,NA,TRBJ1-6,TRBV7-9,TGTGCCAGCAGCTCTACAGGGCGTAGTTCACCCCTCCACTTT,CASSSTGRSSPLHF
few,NA,TRBJ1-1,TRBV5-6,TGTGCCAGCAGCTTGACCGGGAGGGGCCGGAACACTGAAGCTTTCTTT,CASSLTGRGRNTEAFF
few,TRBD1,TRBJ2-3,TRBV14,TGTGCCAGCAGCCAATTCCGGGACAGGGCCACAGATACGCAGTATTTT,CASSQFRDRATDTQYF
NA,TRBD2,TRBJ2-1,TRBV19,TGTGCCAGTAGTGATAGCGGGAGGGCCGCCTACAATGAGCAGTTCTTC,CASSDSGRAAYNEQFF